This TCR beta chain is from a study of cytomegalovirus exposure and HLA in healthy donors (dated by TCRdb to the late 2010s). Regarding the research as a whole: An earlier analysis of approximately 640 of the donors reported approximately 270 Gb of sequence data and 117 million unique TCR beta sequences from 150 million to 200 million T cells. An early release that covered around 590 HLA-typed donors contained about 300 gigabases of sequencing data and tens of millions of unique TCR sequences. Among the approximately 420 genotyped donors, around 81% belonged to the genetic ancestry cluster associated with self-reported Caucasian donors. The study aimed to test whether signatures of past pathogen exposure could be identified by cataloging public T cell receptors. The study used immunosequencing to profile the T cell repertoires of 600 to 850 subjects and linked those repertoires to cytomegalovirus serostatus. Along with the 666-subject first cohort, a separate validation cohort of around 110 different subjects was used. To predict cytomegalovirus infection status, the study brought together high-throughput TCR immunosequencing, statistical association of individual TCRs with disease status, and machine learning. In a later analysis, previously published TCR beta repertoires from fewer than 750 donors were re-analyzed and high-resolution HLA genotyping was added so that TCR occurrence patterns could be studied. Rather than using new phenotypic data, the later analysis identified candidate immune exposures from TCR beta sequences and from how often those sequences occurred across donors. An earlier analysis of several hundred of the donors applied high-throughput TCR beta sequencing to assess whether each TCR beta V gene segment acted as functional or pseudogenic. Donor age, sex, ethnicity and CMV serostatus were compiled together with the repertoire data. A later genetic analysis took genome-wide SNP genotypes for about 60% of the roughly 670 donors and used that subset as a discovery cohort. All discovery cohort repertoires had been generated on a single sequencing platform. HLA typing included class I and class II loci at four-digit resolution. The number of typed donors differed by locus: about 629-630 for A, B, C, DRB1 and DQB1; some 500 for DQA1; 606 for DPA1; and some 430 for DPB1. Roughly 5 DR-DQ haplotypes were treated as single units for association and clustering because of strong linkage in the cohort. Across approximately 420 genotyped donors of the cohort, an average of about 220,000 unique TCR beta nucleotide sequences per donor were sequenced, and roughly 20% of those sequences were non-productive. Paper-wide results and their limitations: Some IMGT-functional V segments, including TRBV6-2 and TRBV6-3, could not be told apart with the 87-base-pair reads, so those segments were excluded. Strong co-occurrence of HLA alleles, especially DR and DQ, made assigning TCR associations to individual alleles difficult. In vitro tests confirmed that a few of the cytomegalovirus-associated TCR beta chains recognize cytomegalovirus antigens. Most CMV-associated TCR beta chains appeared to be HLA-restricted in a later analysis, and the HLA associations seemed to be driven largely by CMV exposure. Presence/absence analyses assumed roughly uniform sequencing depth across donors, an assumption that may not hold. According to a later genetic analysis, donors in an Asian-associated ancestry cluster had fewer N-insertions in productive TCRs than the approximately 670-donor mean. A further reported finding was that TCR beta sequences accurately predicted the HLA-A and HLA-B alleles for most subjects in the first cohort. In a later analysis, HLA-associated TCR beta chains showed more clonal expansion and lower generation probabilities than non-associated chains that were equally common. For the cohort, immune exposure information was limited to CMV serostatus. A later genetic analysis associated a missense DCLRE1C variant with V-gene and J-gene trimming of TCR beta chains, and an independent cohort replicated the association. In a later analysis, several top co-occurrence clusters were reported to appear linked to parvovirus B19, influenza, CMV and Epstein-Barr virus. Linkage disequilibrium might explain the correlated functional status among segregating V segments, but an unknown experimental factor could not be excluded. In an earlier analysis of 587 of the donors, most TCR beta V segments were observed in productive rearrangements about 87% or about 30% of the time, broadly matching IMGT annotations. The earlier analysis of almost 600 of the donors excluded roughly 16 rarely observed V segments, including chromosome 9 orphons, because counts were too low. Most TCR sequences were seen in very few donors, while some public TCRs were found in many individuals. The cohort was sequenced for TCR beta chains only, and without alpha or paired-chain data the features that could be detected were limited. In a later analysis, 16,951 TCR beta sequences were associated with specific HLA alleles at a false discovery rate of 0.05. The study gave a list of 150 to 200 TCR beta chains associated with cytomegalovirus. The classifier was reported to diagnose cytomegalovirus status with high specificity and sensitivity in both the original and validation cohorts. A cluster of highly shared sequence variants was judged likely to be a technical artifact of the sequencing pipeline. The authors suggested that the approach could potentially be extended to other disease states and immunological phenotypes. In a later analysis, the rate of TCR association differed among HLA loci, with DRB1 alleles having the most associated TCRs and HLA-C alleles having the fewest. HLA typing was unavailable for some donors at each locus, so association tests used only the typed subset.

CDR1 and CDR2, per the germline V gene (reference sequence), are GTSNPN and SVGIG. The junction shows trimming of 2 bases on V and 6 bases on J, and the gene matches do not reach 8 bases of it. The CDR3 spans 14 residues, from the cysteine through the phenylalanine. Kept here is only the CDR3 DNA, which spans 42 bases and is read in frame from base 1. The cohort comprised fewer than 700 healthy bone marrow donors. At the time of sampling, all cohort members were nominally healthy, though unrecorded immune exposures were likely present. The donor tested CMV seronegative, placing the donor among the 352 seronegative members of the cohort. Every donor gave a peripheral blood sample, and the peripheral blood mononuclear cells from that sample were used for TCR beta sequencing. The Qiagen DNeasy Blood Extraction Kit was used to extract genomic DNA from the blood cell samples. In regard to this clone: Its binding antigen is unknown. Qualities for individual bases were not recorded, and no much larger clone is one base off.

Libraries were constructed by the immunoSEQ multiplex PCR assay. The multiplex PCR relied on a mix of 60 forward primers for TCR Vbeta segments and 13 reverse primers for TCR Jbeta segments. Amplification of the CDR3 region of rearranged TCR beta genes was performed with a multiplex PCR assay on genomic DNA. Amplified TCR beta libraries were sequenced as 87-base-pair reads on the Illumina HiSeq System. The paper's processing steps were these. A later analysis tallied roughly 78 million unique TCR beta chains across the 650 to 750 repertoires, and about 12 million of those chains were shared by two or more donors. To remove PCR and sequencing errors, raw reads were error-corrected and collapsed into unique sequences using a nearest-neighbor algorithm that merged closely related sequences. CDR3 sequences were aligned to IMGT reference sequences to assign V, D and J gene segments. For a sequence to be retained, at least a six-nucleotide match to both a V gene segment and a J gene segment was required. A rearrangement counted as productive if the CDR3 had no stop codons and remained in frame with V and J, and every other rearrangement counted as non-productive. CDR3 was defined by IMGT convention, running from the second conserved V-encoded cysteine to the conserved J-encoded phenylalanine. The earlier analysis of around 640 of the donors excluded sequences that lacked an unambiguous match to a single V gene segment. An earlier analysis of about 590 of the donors classified V segments as functional when productive rearrangements were above 56.7% and as segregating when the standard deviation between donors was above 5%. A statistical classification framework was built to diagnose cytomegalovirus status from the catalog of TCR beta chain sequences. In a later analysis, V and J genes were assigned by comparing TCR nucleotide sequences against IMGT/GENE-DB human TR gene sequences. Using the TCRdist pipeline, a later analysis assigned CDR3 sequences along with most-parsimonious VDJ recombination scenarios. In a later analysis, each TCR beta chain was defined by its CDR3 amino acid sequence together with its V-gene family, and reads without a unique V-gene family were excluded. As a way to deal with suspected cross-contamination and a sequencing artifact, a later analysis dropped roughly 600 nucleotide sequences that were highly shared and had low generation probability. A later analysis calculated a clonal expansion index for each public chain from normalized within-repertoire ranks of inferred template counts. A later analysis computed generation probabilities with a VDJ recombination model fitted to out-of-frame rearrangements, and checked the results against IGoR. A later analysis scored TCR-TCR, TCR-HLA and TCR-CMV co-occurrence with hypergeometric tests, applying a repertoire-size bias correction to TCR pairs. In a later analysis, false discovery rates were estimated by permuting HLA or CMV assignments 20 times. In a later analysis, co-occurring TCRs were grouped with DBSCAN, and TCRdist sequence similarity was added when clustering was performed within HLA-allele-positive subsets. Repertoires with fewer than 30,000 or more than 120,000 public chains, plus five repertoires with anomalous nucleotide sharing, were excluded from co-occurrence clustering. The source is immuneACCESS, and TCRdb retained only in-frame sequences with V and J called. Part of the clones is not carried over; for the studies checked, unresolved V genes explain less than half of this, and the remainder is unexplained. V, J and clone size are taken as reported in that table, and D and trimming were inferred from the DNA itself. Within this sample are over 100,000 clones, with about 80% of them counted one time only. The ten largest clonotypes hold roughly 5% of the sample.

The chain is encoded by TRBV30 joined to TRBJ2-3; a stretch of 7 junction bases matches TRBD1. This sequence was found in a man aged 30 to 39 in good health and CMV-seronegative. Sample: PBMCs. The DNA reads TGTGCCTGGAGTCGGATAGGACAGGCTGATACGCAGTATTTT. Its amino acids are CAWSRIGQADTQYF.